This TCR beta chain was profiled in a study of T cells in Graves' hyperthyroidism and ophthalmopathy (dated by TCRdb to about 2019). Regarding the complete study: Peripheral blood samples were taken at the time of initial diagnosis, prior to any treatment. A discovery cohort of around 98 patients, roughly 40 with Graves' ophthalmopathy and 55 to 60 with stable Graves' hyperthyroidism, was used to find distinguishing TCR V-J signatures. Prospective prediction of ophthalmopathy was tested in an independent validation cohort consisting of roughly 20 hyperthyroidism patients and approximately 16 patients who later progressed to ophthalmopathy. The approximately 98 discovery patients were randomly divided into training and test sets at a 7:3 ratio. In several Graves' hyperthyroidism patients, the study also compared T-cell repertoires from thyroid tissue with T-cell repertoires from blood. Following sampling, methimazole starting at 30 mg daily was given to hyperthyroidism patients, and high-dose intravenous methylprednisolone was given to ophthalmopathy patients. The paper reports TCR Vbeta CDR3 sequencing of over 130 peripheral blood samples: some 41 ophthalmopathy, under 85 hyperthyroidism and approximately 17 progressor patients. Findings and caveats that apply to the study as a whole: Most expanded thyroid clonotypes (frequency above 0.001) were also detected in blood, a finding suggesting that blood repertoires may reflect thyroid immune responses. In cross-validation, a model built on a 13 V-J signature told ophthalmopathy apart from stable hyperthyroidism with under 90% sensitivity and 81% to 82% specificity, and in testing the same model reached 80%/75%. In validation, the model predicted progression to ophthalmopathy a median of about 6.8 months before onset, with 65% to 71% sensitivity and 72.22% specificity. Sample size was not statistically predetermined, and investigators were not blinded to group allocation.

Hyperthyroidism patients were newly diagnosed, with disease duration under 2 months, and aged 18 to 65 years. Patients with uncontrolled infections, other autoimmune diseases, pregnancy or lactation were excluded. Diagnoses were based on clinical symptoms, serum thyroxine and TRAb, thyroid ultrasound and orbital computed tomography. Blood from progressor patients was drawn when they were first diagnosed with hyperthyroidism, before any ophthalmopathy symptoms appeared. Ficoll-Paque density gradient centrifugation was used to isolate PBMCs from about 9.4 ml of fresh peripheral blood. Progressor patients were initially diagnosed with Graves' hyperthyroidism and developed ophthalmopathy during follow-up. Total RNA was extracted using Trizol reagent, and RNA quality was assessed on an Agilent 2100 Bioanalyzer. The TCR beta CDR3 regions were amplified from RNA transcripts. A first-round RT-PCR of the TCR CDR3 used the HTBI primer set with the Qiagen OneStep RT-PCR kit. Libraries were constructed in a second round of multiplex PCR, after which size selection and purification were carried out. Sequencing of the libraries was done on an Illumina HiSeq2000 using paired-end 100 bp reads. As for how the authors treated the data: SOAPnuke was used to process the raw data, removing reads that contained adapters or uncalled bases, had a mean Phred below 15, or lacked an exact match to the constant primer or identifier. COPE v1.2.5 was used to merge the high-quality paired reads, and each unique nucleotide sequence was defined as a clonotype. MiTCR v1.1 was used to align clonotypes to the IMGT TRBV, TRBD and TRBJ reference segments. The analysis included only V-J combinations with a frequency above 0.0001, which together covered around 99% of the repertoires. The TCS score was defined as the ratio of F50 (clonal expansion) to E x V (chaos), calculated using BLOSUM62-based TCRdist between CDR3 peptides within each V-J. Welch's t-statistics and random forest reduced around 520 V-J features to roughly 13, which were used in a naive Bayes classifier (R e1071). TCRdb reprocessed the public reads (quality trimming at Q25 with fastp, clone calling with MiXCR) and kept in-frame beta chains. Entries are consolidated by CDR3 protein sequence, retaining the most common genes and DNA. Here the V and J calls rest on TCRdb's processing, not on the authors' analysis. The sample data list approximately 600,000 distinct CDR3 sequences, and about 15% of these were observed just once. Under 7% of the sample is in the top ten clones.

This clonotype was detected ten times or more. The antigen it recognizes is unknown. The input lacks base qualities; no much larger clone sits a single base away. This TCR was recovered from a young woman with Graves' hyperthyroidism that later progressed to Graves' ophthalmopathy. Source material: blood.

In nucleotide form, the sequence is TGTGCCATCAGTGTGGGGCTAGCGGGACTGAATGAGCAGTTCTTC. This yields the protein CAISVGLAGLNEQFF. This chain joins TRBV10-3 to TRBJ2-1, with 9 central nucleotides matching TRBD2. V trim: 4 bases; J trim: 7 bases; unmatched bases: 8. The germline V gene gives CDR1 as ENHRY and CDR2 as SYGVKD. From cysteine to phenylalanine, the CDR3 is 15 amino acids long. Only the CDR3 part of the read is kept: 45 bases, read in frame from the first base.